The following is a T cell receptor (beta chain) sequence with its context. Its binding antigen is unknown. Base qualities are missing; no much larger clone stands one base away. The CDR3 sequence holds 14 residues, the cysteine and phenylalanine included. Just CDR3 DNA is preserved here, 42 bases in frame from base 1. CDR1 SGDLS and CDR2 YYNGEE were looked up in the germline V gene. Deletion took 2 bases off V and 0 bases off J, with a span of 7 bases between the germline ends. Library preparation was by the immunoSEQ multiplex PCR assay. DNA from the CD4+ T cells that had been cultured and isolated underwent TCR beta CDR3 sequencing. Under the source paper's analysis protocol: Non-productive TCR sequences were removed, reads were trimmed to the CDR3 region, and CDR3s of at least 7 amino acids were retained. Antigen-specific clonotypes were identified with the MANAFEST web app by comparing expansion in peptide wells against reference cultures. To count as positive, a clone had to show expansion at FDR<0.05 compared with the reference and with all other wells, an odds ratio above 5, and a frequency above 0.1% in two replicate wells. A clonotype was called cross-reactive if it was significantly expanded both in SARS-CoV-2 spike wells and in at least one common cold coronavirus spike condition. CDR3 similarity was assessed by Levenshtein distance with the stringdist R package, and unrooted trees were built with ape in R 3.6.1. TCRdb holds this immuneACCESS table with in-frame rearrangements only. Some clones are missing; in checked studies, unresolved V genes explain under half, and the rest has no known cause. D and trimming were read from the DNA, whereas the V and J calls and clone size are those reported in that table. For this sample the table gives under 85,000 clones, of which around 77% were detected only once. More than 1% of the sample lies in the top ten.

In the ViraFEST assay, PBMC were stimulated with viral peptide pools, and TCR sequencing was then used to find antigen-specific CD4+ T cell clonotypes based on their expansion. After around 10 days of culture, CD4+ T cells were isolated with the EasySep CD4+ T cell isolation kit. Two doses of either the BNT162b2 or the mRNA-1273 mRNA SARS-CoV-2 vaccine were administered to participants. Healthy vaccine recipients had no prior SARS-CoV-2 infection, confirmed by negative nucleocapsid antibodies before and after vaccination. Over 1.5 million PBMC per well were cultured with approximately 10 ug/ml peptides in IMDM containing 5% human AB serum, roughly 9.5 IU/ml IL-2 and gentamicin. Half of the culture medium was replaced with fresh IL-2-containing medium on days 3 and 7. Unless noted otherwise, every peptide stimulation condition was cultured in triplicate wells. PBMC were separated from whole blood using Ficoll-Paque Plus gradient centrifugation and were then either cryopreserved at -140C or used fresh. The overlapping peptide pools covered the spike proteins of SARS-CoV-2 and of the common cold coronaviruses HCoV-NL63, HCoV-OC43 and HCoV-229E. Genomic DNA was extracted from cultured CD4+ T cells with the QIAamp micro DNA kit.

The data derive from a study of vaccination effects on CD4 cells after COVID-19 (dated by TCRdb to 2022 to 2024). Regarding the study in general: Across the study, the median time from the second dose to post-vaccine sampling was 72 days (range 14 to 241). SARS-CoV-2 spike-specific CD4+ TCR repertoires from before and after mRNA vaccination were compared in COVID-19 convalescent patients and in infection-naive vaccine recipients. Altogether, roughly 10 COVID-19 convalescent patients and a handful of SARS-CoV-2-naive healthy vaccine recipients made up the full study. Cultures from other donors in the study were sequenced with the Oncomine TCR Beta short-read assay on an Illumina iSeq 100.

General findings and caveats noted by the study authors: In healthy vaccine recipients, vaccine-induced clones were almost all SARS-CoV-2 mono-reactive, with only 1 of 255 being cross-reactive with common cold coronaviruses. Only a small number of convalescent patients were included, and no early post-infection timepoints were available, which limited the study. At late post-vaccination timepoints, both infection-induced and vaccine-induced clones showed marked clonal contraction, consistent with waning T cell responses.

The sequence was obtained from a human donor who received a COVID-19 vaccine. This sequence uses TRBV9 and TRBJ2-3; confidence is insufficient to name the D gene. The sequencing used CD4+ T cells from PBMCs cultured with HCoV-OC43 spike peptides, collected after COVID-19 vaccination. The cell subset or site label here, explained by the study, means: HCoV-OC43 spike overlapping peptide pool stimulation. CDR3 region: CASSVSISTDTQYF. Here is the DNA: TGTGCCAGCAGCGTGTCCATTAGCACAGATACGCAGTATTTT. Beyond the CDR3, the reference TRBV9 and TRBJ2-3 genes provide the residues; the full variable domain reads: DSGVTQTPKHLITATGQRVTLRCSPRSGDLSVYWYQQSLDQGLQFLIQYYNGEERAKGNILERFSAQQFPDLHSELNLSSLELGDSALYFCASSVSISTDTQYFGPGTRLTVL.